Presented here are 9 T cell receptor beta chains from one specimen sequenced in a study of tumor-infiltrating lymphocytes in primary liver carcinoma. A primer in the constant region served to generate TCR beta cDNA from roughly 550 ng of total RNA. A slightly modified ARM-PCR protocol with three nested multiplex PCR rounds produced these TCR beta libraries. The opening two PCR rounds, approximately 10 cycles each, paired TRBV1-TRBV30 forward primers with a C-beta reverse primer. TCRdb independently ran MiXCR on the multiplex PCR reads; one entry per CDR3 protein. The sample includes 100,000 or so distinct CDR3 sequences, roughly 80% of them seen just once. It was from roughly 20-30 mg of unsorted bulk tissue that RNA and DNA were co-extracted. Sequencing used liver tumor tissue from sampling region 3. Regarding subset: tumor region T3, left-lateral pole. These receptor sequences come from a man in his forties with primary liver carcinoma and hepatitis B virus infection.

The chain employs TRBV25-1 and TRBJ1-2, with D possibly matching TRBD1 (5 bases). The V gene's germline CDR1 is MGHDK and CDR2 SYGVNS. The CDR3 extends over 15 amino acids. Trimming took off 4 bases at V and 6 bases at J, with 18 bases between the two ends. The CDR3 coding sequence is TGTGCCAGCAGTGTAAGGGGCAGGCCTCTAAATGGCTACACCTTC. Its translation: CASSVRGRPLNGYTF.

The chain has TRBV11-1 and TRBJ2-4, with 13 bases lining up with TRBD2. This CDR3 comprises 17 residues. Germline loops: CDR1 SGHAT, CDR2 FQDESV (reference sequence). The ends lost 6 bases at V and 10 bases at J; junction bases unmatched: 15. The CDR3 DNA reads as TGTGCCAGCAGTTTGCCCGGGACTAGCGGGACCAAGAAGATTCAGTACTTC. Translating it yields CASSLPGTSGTKKIQYF.

Turning to this clonotype: Sequence at one end of the junction differs from germline and may be a read error. This chain joins TRBV5-1 and TRBJ2-6; the match to TRBD2 covers 8 bases. The germline V gene has CDR1 SGHRS and CDR2 YFSETQ. The CDR3 contains 18 residues. The CDR3 sequence is CASSLAWTSPPGADVMTF. The CDR3 DNA is TGCGCCAGCAGCTTGGCCTGGACTAGCCCGCCTGGGGCCGACGTCATGACTTTC. The full variable domain, with the rest looked up from reference TRBV5-1 and TRBJ2-6, is KAGVTQTPRYLIKTRGQQVTLSCSPISGHRSVSWYQQTPGQGLQFLFEYFSETQRNKGNFPGRFSGRQFSNSRSEMNVSTLELGDSALYLCASSLAWTSPPGADVMTFGAGSRLTVL.

This clonotype is a singleton in its sample. As the CDR3 is not closed by the conserved phenylalanine or tryptophan, this likely results from a read error. The rearrangement uses TRBV4-1 and TRBJ2-7; D is unclear. The CDR3 loop spans 14 amino acids. Germline-derived CDR1 and CDR2 are MGHRA and YSYEKL. Between the trimmed V and J ends, which lost 6 bases and 4 bases, there was a span of 16 bases. This CDR3 reads CASSLNDKSYEQYS. The CDR3 DNA reads as TGCGCCAGCAGTCTAAATGACAAGTCGTACGAGCAGTACTCC.

This clonotype was observed a single time. A read error may produce the germline difference seen at one junction end. The chain recombines TRBV12-3 or TRBV12-4 with TRBJ2-6, with D tentatively TRBD1 or TRBD2 (5 bases each). There are 13 residues in the CDR3. CDR3 amino acids: CASTISGTNVMTF. For the CDR3, the DNA is TGTGCCAGCACCATCTCTGGGACCAACGTCATGACTTTC.

V usage is TRBV11-3 and J usage is TRBJ1-1; no clear D gene. CDR1 is SGHNT and CDR2 is YENEEA in the germline V gene. There are 14 residues in the CDR3. The CDR3 region is CVNSLAGGNTEAFF. The DNA of the CDR3 is TGTGTCAATAGCTTAGCGGGAGGGAACACTGAAGCTTTCTTT.

This clonotype was seen once. The V call is TRBV4-2, the J call TRBJ2-3; a weak D match, TRBD2 (6 bases). V dropped 10 bases and J dropped 3 bases, with 20 bases sitting between them. The CDR3 contains 15 residues. CDR1 is LGHNA, CDR2 YNFKEQ, per germline. In DNA, the CDR3 is TGTGCCAACGCGAGCGGGCTCCCCAGGACAGATACGCAGTATTTT. Translated: CANASGLPRTDTQYF.

As to this clonotype: Germline and junction disagree at one end, which may indicate a read error. The chain has TRBV12-3 or TRBV12-4 and TRBJ2-2; D is perhaps TRBD2 (5 bases). The length of the CDR3 is 15 residues. CDR3 sequence reads: CGSTPPAVLGWELFF. Here the CDR3 DNA reads TGTGGCAGCACCCCACCAGCGGTCCTCGGCTGGGAGCTGTTTTTT.

This clonotype was recorded once. Its ends do not fully match the called genes, so a read error is possible. The rearrangement uses TRBV10-3 and TRBJ2-3; TRBD2 is a possible D gene (5 bases). This CDR3 region has 17 residues. Germline CDR1 ENHRY, CDR2 SYGVKD. In DNA form, the CDR3 reads TGTGCCGTCAGTGAGGAGGTGGTTCGAGGGAGTGCAGATACGCAGTATTTT. Its translation: CAVSEEVVRGSADTQYF.